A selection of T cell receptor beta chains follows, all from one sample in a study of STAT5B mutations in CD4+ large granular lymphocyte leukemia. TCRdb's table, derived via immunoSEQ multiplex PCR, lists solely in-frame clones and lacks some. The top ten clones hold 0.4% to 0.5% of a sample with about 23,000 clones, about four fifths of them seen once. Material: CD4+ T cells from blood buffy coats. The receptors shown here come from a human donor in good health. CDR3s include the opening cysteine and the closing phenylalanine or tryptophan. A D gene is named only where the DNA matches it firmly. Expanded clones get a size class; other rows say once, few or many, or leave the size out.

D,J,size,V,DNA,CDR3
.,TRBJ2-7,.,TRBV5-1,TGCGCCAGCAGCTTGGAGGGCAGAAAGCCCGACGAGCAGTACTTC,CASSLEGRKPDEQYF
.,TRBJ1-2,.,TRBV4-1,TGCGCCAGCAGCCAAGATTCCGCAGTTAACTATGGCTACACCTTC,CASSQDSAVNYGYTF
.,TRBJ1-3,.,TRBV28,TGTGCCAGCAGGAAGGACAGTACTGGAAACACCATATATTTT,CASRKDSTGNTIYF
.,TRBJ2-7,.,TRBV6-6,TGTGCCAGCAGTTATCGGGGCAGGGGGGCCTCCTACGAGCAGTACTTC,CASSYRGRGASYEQYF
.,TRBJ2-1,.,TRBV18,TGTGCCAGCTCCAGGGGAGGCAATGAGCAGTTCTTC,CASSRGGNEQFF
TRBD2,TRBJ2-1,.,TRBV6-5,TGTGCCAGCAGTTACCTCAGCGGGAGGGCCAATGAGCAGTTCTTC,CASSYLSGRANEQFF
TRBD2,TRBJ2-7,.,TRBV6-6,TGTGCCAGCGCAACTAGCGGGAGGAACGAGCAGTACTTC,CASATSGRNEQYF
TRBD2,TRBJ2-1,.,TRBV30,TGTGCTTCTCTTAGCGGGATCTCCTACAATGAGCAGTTCTTC,CASLSGISYNEQFF
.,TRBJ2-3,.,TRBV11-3,TGTGCCAGCAGCTTAGGTACCGGTACGCAGTATTTT,CASSLGTGTQYF
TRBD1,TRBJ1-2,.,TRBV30,TGTGCCTGGAACCGACAGGGGATCTATGGCTACACCTTC,CAWNRQGIYGYTF
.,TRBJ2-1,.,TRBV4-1,TGCGCCAGCAGCCCAACAGGCAGGGGTACGGTAAATGAGCAGTTCTTC,CASSPTGRGTVNEQFF
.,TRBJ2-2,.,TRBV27,TGTGCCAGCAGTTTTGAAGGATGGGGCACCGGGGAGCTGTTTTTT,CASSFEGWGTGELFF
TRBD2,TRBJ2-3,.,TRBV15,TGTGCCACCAGCAGACTTAGCGGGTTTGGTTCCGATACGCAGTATTTT,CATSRLSGFGSDTQYF
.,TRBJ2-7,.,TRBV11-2,TGTGCCAGCAGCTTATTACGGTACGAGCAGTACTTC,CASSLLRYEQYF
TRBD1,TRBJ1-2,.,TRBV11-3,TGTGCCAGCAGCGTCCGAGGGGGCCGGCGGGGCTACACCTTC,CASSVRGGRRGYTF
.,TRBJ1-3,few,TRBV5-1,TGCGCCAGCAGCACGACCGGTACTGGAAACACCATATATTTT,CASSTTGTGNTIYF
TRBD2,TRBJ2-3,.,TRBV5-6,TGTGCCAGCAGCTTGATACGACTAGCGGGAATCGTTAGCACAGATACGCAGTATTTT,CASSLIRLAGIVSTDTQYF
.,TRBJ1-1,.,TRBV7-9,TGTGCCAGCAGCCCAGACTCCAGTTCCACTGAAGCTTTCTTT,CASSPDSSSTEAFF
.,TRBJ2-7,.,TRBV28,TGTGCCAGCAGCCGCTACAGGGACCAGTACTTC,CASSRYRDQYF
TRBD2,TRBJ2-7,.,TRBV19,TGTGCCAGTAAGCGGGGACCTAGCTACGAGCAGTACTTC,CASKRGPSYEQYF
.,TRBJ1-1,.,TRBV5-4,TGTGCCAGCAGCCTGCAACAGAACACTGAAGCTTTCTTT,CASSLQQNTEAFF
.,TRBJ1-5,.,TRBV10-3,TGTGCCATCAGTCGTGAAATTTTATTCGGTAGAGCCAAGATTAGCAATCAGCCCCAGCATTTT,CAISREILFGRAKISNQPQHF
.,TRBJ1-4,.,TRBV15,TGTGCCACCAGCAGAGATCTGGGTGCTAATGAAAAACTGTTTTTT,CATSRDLGANEKLFF
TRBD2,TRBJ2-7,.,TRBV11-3,TGTGCCAGCAGCCCATTCGGACTAGCGGGAGGGTACGTGCAGTACTTC,CASSPFGLAGGYVQYF
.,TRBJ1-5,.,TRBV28,TGTGCCAGCAGTCCCCCCGGACAGCCCCAGCATTTT,CASSPPGQPQHF
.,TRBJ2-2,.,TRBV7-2,TGTGCCAGCAGCTTTAGCGGATACACCGGGGAGCTGTTTTTT,CASSFSGYTGELFF
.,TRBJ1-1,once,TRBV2,TGTGCCAGCAGTGGAGCCAACGGAGCCCGGGCTTTCTTT,CASSGANGARAFF
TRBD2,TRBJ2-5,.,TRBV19,TGTGCCAGTAGTATAGGGGCTAGCGGGGAGGAGACCCAGTACTTC,CASSIGASGEETQYF
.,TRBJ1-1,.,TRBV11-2,TGTGCCAGCAGCTTAGACTGGACCAACACTGAAGCTTTCTTT,CASSLDWTNTEAFF
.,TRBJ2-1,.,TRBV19,TGTGCCAGTAGTATAACAGGCGTCAACAATGAGCAGTTCTTC,CASSITGVNNEQFF
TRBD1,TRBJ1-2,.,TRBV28,TGTGCCAGCAGTTTATATGCAGGGGGTAGTGGCTACACCTTC,CASSLYAGGSGYTF
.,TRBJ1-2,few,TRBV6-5,TGTGCCAGCAGTTACTCGGGCAGCCGCGACTATGGCTACACCTTC,CASSYSGSRDYGYTF
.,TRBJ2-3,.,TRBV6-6,TGTGCCAGCAGGGACAGCACGCAGGCCACCACAGATACGCAGTATTTT,CASRDSTQATTDTQYF